This T cell receptor beta chain was profiled in a study of T-cell memory formation after mild COVID-19. Study overall: In these data, TCR clusters were largely donor specific. Points from the study as a whole: Pre-infection memory contained some responding clones, which suggested that cross-reactive memory had joined.

This clonotype appeared a few times. The antigen is undetermined. TCRdb re-called the 5' RACE reads with MiXCR, one entry per CDR3 protein. Among about 140,000 distinct CDR3 sequences listed, 11% to 15% were seen once. The sequenced sample consisted of PBMCs or a T cell subset sorted from them (not recorded which). The clonotype originates from an adult woman who had mild COVID-19 (a few samples of this study predate the infection). Cell type and time point are not known.

The CDR3 DNA sequence: TGTGCCAGCAGCTCTAACCAATTTGGGGGAACTGAAGCTTTCTTT. It encodes CASSSNQFGGTEAFF. The chain couples TRBV7-9 to TRBJ1-1, with TRBD1 as a possible D gene (5 bases). CDR3 length: 15 amino acids. Trimming took off 4 bases at V and 5 bases at J, with 17 bases between the two ends. Looked up from germline, CDR1 is SEHNR and CDR2 is FQNEAQ (reference sequence).